These T cell receptor beta chains were read from a single sample in a study of T cell repertoires in cytomegalovirus infection. TCRdb redid the calling of the reads with MiXCR, one entry per CDR3 protein. The data hold 250,000 to 300,000 distinct CDR3 sequences, with roughly an eighth observed a single time. The source material was PBMCs. The receptor set was obtained from a human donor in good health (CMV status not recorded). Some clones in this sample may be carry-over from other donors' samples. Both conserved end residues are part of each CDR3. Fields, in order: V gene, D gene, J gene, CDR3 protein. D genes are given only for firm matches.

TRBV29-1,.,TRBJ2-1,CSVRNYEQFF
TRBV19,.,TRBJ2-1,CASKTGTASYNEQFF
TRBV9,TRBD1,TRBJ2-1,CASSVDPLQGYNEQFF
TRBV4-2,.,TRBJ2-1,CASSLPIGTLYNEQFF
TRBV7-3,.,TRBJ2-1,CASSLLGSPYNEQFF
TRBV7-2,.,TRBJ1-1,CASSFQDLTEAFF
TRBV4-3,.,TRBJ2-1,CASSQAGRPDEQFF
TRBV6-6,.,TRBJ1-2,CASSYSRGMASGYTF
TRBV20-1,TRBD1,TRBJ1-5,CSASSTGAPNQPQHF
TRBV5-4,TRBD1,TRBJ2-1,CASSPGQDKLNEQFF
TRBV7-3,.,TRBJ1-1,CASSLMGGRRTEAFF
TRBV5-6,.,TRBJ1-1,CASSLVIGTKSALNTEAFF
TRBV2,.,TRBJ1-1,CASSHRDGAEAFF
TRBV7-9,.,TRBJ1-2,CASSLLAVFNYGYTF
TRBV7-8,.,TRBJ1-5,CASSLIGTLNQPQHF
TRBV19,.,TRBJ1-5,CASSMLDTGQPQHF
TRBV25-1,TRBD1,TRBJ1-6,CASMKRDRGNSPLHF
TRBV12-3/TRBV12-4,.,TRBJ1-6,CASSFPGSPLHF
TRBV28,TRBD2,TRBJ2-5,CAVCLRGTGGETQYF
TRBV7-2,TRBD2,TRBJ2-5,CASSSGSGKTQYF
TRBV3-1,.,TRBJ2-5,CASNSLRDSRAETQYF
TRBV7-2,.,TRBJ1-4,CASSLATGRHEKLFF
TRBV7-2,TRBD1,TRBJ1-2,CASSLERTGYDYGYTF
TRBV28,.,TRBJ1-1,CASSPTPLMNTEAFF
TRBV7-9,TRBD1,TRBJ2-6,CASTNPGTERDSSAGANVLTF
TRBV20-1,TRBD1,TRBJ1-1,CSARWLGTGVTEAFF
TRBV5-4,.,TRBJ2-2,CASSFGRDTGELFF